This T cell receptor (beta chain) was documented in a study of early T cells in non-severe SARS-CoV-2 infection. The CDR3 has 13 amino acids. Deletions cut 6 bases from V and 9 bases from J, with 16 bases between. CDR1 and CDR2 from the germline V gene are SGDLS and YYNGEE. This clonotype was counted between two and nine times. TCRdb re-derived calls from the 5' RACE reads in MiXCR, one entry per CDR3 protein. The sample has 85,000 to 95,000 distinct CDR3 sequences, roughly 15% seen once. The sample in question was whole blood, obtained at baseline. The sequence came from an adult who was a healthcare worker with PCR-confirmed SARS-CoV-2 infection or an uninfected control (not recorded which). The chain employs TRBV9 and TRBJ2-1; D call uncertain. CDR3 nucleotide sequence: TGTGCCAGCACCACTGATCCGGTCGGTGAGCAGTTCTTC. Its protein is CASTTDPVGEQFF.